These 11 T cell receptor beta chains came from one sample sequenced in a study of T cells in Graves' hyperthyroidism and ophthalmopathy. Amplification of TCR beta CDR3 regions used RNA as the template. First-round RT-PCR targeting the TCR CDR3 was performed with the HTBI primer set. TCRdb processed the multiplex PCR reads anew with MiXCR; each CDR3 protein has one entry. The sample consists of roughly 350,000 distinct CDR3 sequences, more than 12% of them appearing once. Sequencing was done on a sample of blood. Receptor source: a woman younger than 45 with Graves' ophthalmopathy.

This clonotype was found many times. The rearrangement joins TRBV2 to TRBJ2-1, with D perhaps TRBD2 (5 bases). The ends were cut back, 8 bases at V and 0 bases at J, with 14 bases in the middle. Germline-derived CDR1 and CDR2 are SNHLY and FYNNEI. This CDR3 spans 15 amino acids. The CDR3 sequence: CASYWRADSYNEQFF. CDR3 nucleotide sequence: TGTGCCAGCTATTGGCGGGCCGACTCCTACAATGAGCAGTTCTTC.

This clonotype was detected only a few times. A much larger clone lies a single base off, so this may be a read error. The rearrangement links TRBV11-3 to TRBJ1-2; D is unclear. This CDR3 has 14 residues. The V and J ends lost 0 bases and 8 bases respectively, with 13 bases between them. The V gene's germline CDR1 is SGHNT and CDR2 YENEEA. Written as DNA, the CDR3 is TGTGCCAGCAGCTTAGATCAGACTCGGAGGGGCTACACCTTC. Its translation is CASSLDQTRRGYTF.

The V gene is TRBV6-1, the J gene TRBJ2-2; 7 bases align to TRBD1. Losses at the gene ends were 5 bases for V and 7 bases for J; bases not matched to a gene: 7. The germline V gene has CDR1 MNHNS and CDR2 SASEGT. The CDR3 contains 14 residues. The CDR3, as DNA: TGTGCCAGCAGTCCAGGGGGATTGAGCGGGGAGCTGTTTTTT. Residues: CASSPGGLSGELFF.

In this sample, this clonotype turned up many times. J is TRBJ2-7 and V is TRBV7-2; the match to TRBD2 covers 7 bases. The length of the CDR3 is 18 residues. J lost 0 bases, V lost 1 base, and 12 bases had no gene match. Germline-derived CDR1 and CDR2 are SGHTA and FQGNSA. The DNA for the CDR3 is TGTGCCAGCAGCTTAGTCGGGTTGGCTAGCGGCAACTCCTACGAGCAGTACTTC. Its protein product is CASSLVGLASGNSYEQYF.

This clonotype was detected ten times or more. The CDR3 region has the DNA TGTGCCAGCAGTGACGGGGACTCTGGGGCCAACGTCCTGACTTTC. This gives the protein CASSDGDSGANVLTF. The chain combines TRBV6-1 with TRBJ2-6, with D possibly matching TRBD2 (5 bases). V gave up 3 bases and J gave up 0 bases, with 6 bases separating them. The CDR3 is 15 residues long. The V gene's germline CDR1 is MNHNS and CDR2 SASEGT.

This clonotype was detected many times. The chain couples TRBV28 to TRBJ1-4; tentative D call: TRBD1 (6 bases). V lost 6 bases, J lost 2 bases, and 10 bases lay in between. Looked up from germline, CDR1 is MDHEN and CDR2 is SYDVKM. The CDR3 has 14 residues. Here the CDR3 DNA reads TGTGCCAGCAGAGCACAGGGCACTAATGAAAAACTGTTTTTT. Protein sequence: CASRAQGTNEKLFF.

This clonotype was seen many times. The rearrangement links TRBV7-2 to TRBJ2-2; 8 bases fit TRBD2. Germline CDR1 SGHTA, CDR2 FQGNSA. J lost 6 bases, V lost 5 bases, and 14 bases had no gene match. The CDR3 sequence is 17 residues long. The DNA of the CDR3 is TGTGCCAGCAGCCGAGGCCCCAACGGGGGGGCCGCCGGGGAGCTGTTTTTT. It translates to CASSRGPNGGAAGELFF.

This clonotype was counted ten times or more. The chain couples TRBV18 to TRBJ1-4, with D unclear. Looked up from germline, CDR1 is KGHSH and CDR2 is LQKENI. This CDR3 is built from 14 residues. Deletions cut 4 bases from V and 0 bases from J, with 6 bases between. CDR3 amino acids: CASSHEATNEKLFF. The CDR3 coding sequence is TGTGCCAGCTCACACGAAGCAACTAATGAAAAACTGTTTTTT.

The chain carries TRBV18 and TRBJ2-1; maybe TRBD1 (6 bases). In germline, CDR1 is KGHSH, CDR2 LQKENI. The length of the CDR3 is 15 residues. The ends were cut back, 1 base at V and 5 bases at J, with 12 bases in the middle. The CDR3 protein is CASSPLRGSDNEQFF. In DNA form, the CDR3 reads TGTGCCAGCTCACCACTCAGGGGTTCAGACAATGAGCAGTTCTTC.

This clonotype was found a few times. The chain couples TRBV20-1 to TRBJ1-3; 7 bases are a match to TRBD1. V trimming: 6 bases; J trimming: 1 base; junction bases outside the gene matches: 6. CDR3 length equals 14 residues. Looked up from germline, CDR1 is DFQATT and CDR2 is SNEGSKA (reference sequence). This CDR3 reads CSAKLTGSGNTIYF. The CDR3 DNA is TGCAGTGCCAAACTGACAGGGTCTGGAAACACCATATATTTT.

Remarks on this clonotype: A read error may produce the germline difference seen at one junction end. The J gene is TRBJ1-1, the V gene TRBV10-3, with D uncertain. The CDR3 contains 18 residues. CDR1 ENHRY and CDR2 SYGVKD come from the germline V gene. In nucleotides, the CDR3 is TGTACCATCAGTGAGTTCTTTGCTAAGGGAGGTTTGGACACTGAAGCTTTCTTT. Its translation: CTISEFFAKGGLDTEAFF.